The following is a TCR beta chain sequence with its context. The antigen remains unidentified. This entry comes from a study of cytomegalovirus exposure and HLA in healthy donors. About the research overall: HLA-typed donors were the source of approximately 88 million unique TCRs, which an early data release held. Points from the study as a whole: The classifier was said to identify cytomegalovirus status with high specificity and sensitivity. In an earlier analysis, about 87% or about 30%: the productive usage of most TCR beta V segments.

PCR involved 60 Vbeta and 13 Jbeta primers. Only in-frame clones appear in the TCRdb table, and some are missing; sequencing was by immunoSEQ multiplex PCR. The data contain about 140,000 clones, 70% to 75% of them seen just once; the ten biggest clones take up 1.5% to 2%. V dropped 6 bases and J dropped 2; count of bases not matched to a gene: 2. Germline-derived CDR1 and CDR2 are MDHEN and SYDVKM. CDR3 length: 16 amino acids. This chain joins TRBV28 and TRBJ2-1, with 15 bases aligning to TRBD2. The sequenced material came from PBMCs. The TCR was taken from a woman aged 25 to 39 in good health and CMV-seronegative. The CDR3 coding sequence is TGTGCCAGCAGCGGACTAGCGGGAGGGCCCTACAATGAGCAGTTCTTC. It encodes CASSGLAGGPYNEQFF.